This passage covers 30 T cell receptor beta chains from one sample sequenced in a study of cytomegalovirus exposure and HLA in healthy donors. Amplification used 60 Vbeta primers and 13 Jbeta primers. The method was immunoSEQ multiplex PCR; TCRdb's version includes in-frame clones alone and lacks a portion of them. The sample holds about 42,000 clones. Material: PBMCs. The origin of the receptors is a man aged 25-40 years in good health and CMV-seronegative.

J is TRBJ2-7 and V is TRBV15; 8 nucleotides agree with TRBD1. The CDR3 spans 15 residues. V dropped 2 bases and J dropped 2; count of bases not matched to a gene: 5. Germline CDR1 reads LNHNV; CDR2 reads YYDKDF (reference sequence). The CDR3 sequence is CATSRNWDRTYEQYF. CDR3 sequence (DNA): TGTGCCACCAGCAGAAACTGGGACAGGACCTACGAGCAGTACTTC.

The V gene is TRBV30, the J gene TRBJ1-2; possible D gene TRBD1, 6 bases. Germline V CDR1 and CDR2: GTSNPN, SVGIG (reference sequence). CDR3 size: 17 residues. Trimming took off 2 bases at V and 7 bases at J, with 26 bases between the two ends. The CDR3 region has the DNA TGTGCCTGGAGTTTAATGGGACTGGGAGGGGGAAGCCGTGGCTACACCTTC. Its translation: CAWSLMGLGGGSRGYTF.

J is TRBJ2-7 and V is TRBV11-2, with TRBD2 matching 14 bases. Germline values: CDR1 SGHAT, CDR2 FQNNGV. Trimming at V came to 3 bases and at J to 4 bases, leaving 11 bases not matched to a gene. The CDR3 length is 18 residues. Here the CDR3 reads CASSFTLSGLAGEYEQYF. In DNA, the CDR3 is TGTGCCAGCAGCTTCACCCTGTCGGGACTAGCGGGAGAATACGAGCAGTACTTC.

This chain joins TRBV9 and TRBJ2-7; perhaps TRBD1 as D (6 bases). The germline gives CDR1 SGDLS, CDR2 YYNGEE. V lost 0 bases to trimming and J lost 2 bases, with 9 bases between them. CDR3 length equals 14 residues. Here the CDR3 reads CASSVGQATYEQYF. CDR3 DNA sequence: TGTGCCAGCAGCGTAGGACAGGCTACCTACGAGCAGTACTTC. The variable domain in full, with the rest retrieved from reference TRBV9 and TRBJ2-7, is DSGVTQTPKHLITATGQRVTLRCSPRSGDLSVYWYQQSLDQGLQFLIQYYNGEERAKGNILERFSAQQFPDLHSELNLSSLELGDSALYFCASSVGQATYEQYFGPGTRLTVT.

Notes on this clone: Relative to the germline gene, one junction end is altered; a read error may explain this. The genes are TRBV18 and TRBJ1-1, with D hard to call. The CDR3 runs 11 residues. Germline V gives CDR1 KGHSH, CDR2 LQKENI. Written as DNA, the CDR3 is TGTGCCAGCTCACCTGCCACTGAAGCTTCCTTT. Its protein product is CASSPATEASF.

The rearrangement joins TRBV5-6 to TRBJ2-7; D perhaps matches TRBD1 (6 bases). CDR1 and CDR2 (germline): SGHDT, YYEEEE. The CDR3 extends over 15 amino acids. The germline V and J ends were trimmed by 5 bases and 6 bases, with 21 bases remaining between them. CDR3 sequence: CASRDYRETTTEQYF. The CDR3 nucleotides are TGTGCCAGCAGAGATTACAGGGAGACGACTACCGAGCAGTACTTC. Combining the CDR3 with reference TRBV5-6 and TRBJ2-7 gives the whole variable domain DAGVTQSPTHLIKTRGQQVTLRCSPKSGHDTVSWYQQALGQGPQFIFQYYEEEERQRGNFPDRFSGHQFPNYSSELNVNALLLGDSALYLCASRDYRETTTEQYFGPGTRLTVT.

V is TRBV2 and J is TRBJ2-7, with D possibly being TRBD2 (6 bases). Trimming shortened V by 8 bases and J by 3 bases, and 11 bases separated the two germline ends. This CDR3 spans 12 amino acids. Germline V gene sequence: CDR1 SNHLY, CDR2 FYNNEI. The CDR3 reads CASSEGLYEQYF. CDR3 nucleotide sequence: TGTGCCAGCTCGGAGGGCCTCTACGAGCAGTACTTC.

This chain uses TRBV5-1 with TRBJ2-7; TRBD2 matches at 16 bases. From germline, CDR1 is SGHRS and CDR2 YFSETQ. CDR3 length: 20 amino acids. J lost 5 bases, V lost 4 bases, and 18 bases had no gene match. CDR3 amino acids: CASSQQGQGGLAGGRDEQYF. DNA of the CDR3: TGCGCCAGCAGCCAGCAGGGACAGGGGGGACTAGCGGGAGGGCGCGACGAGCAGTACTTC.

The rearrangement joins TRBV10-3 to TRBJ2-5; 7 nucleotides align to TRBD2. CDR3 length: 17 amino acids. J was trimmed by 11 bases and V by 3 bases; bases with no gene match: 21. The V gene's germline CDR1 is ENHRY and CDR2 SYGVKD. The CDR3 spells CAISERGRAGSPGEQYF. The CDR3 region has the DNA TGTGCCATCAGTGAACGGGGGAGGGCGGGTTCTCCGGGGGAGCAGTACTTC.

The genes are TRBV9 and TRBJ1-4, with 11 bases matching TRBD1. Trimming removed 3 bases from V and 7 bases from J; junction bases left unmatched: 5. The CDR3 contains 15 residues. Germline V gene data show CDR1 as SGDLS and CDR2 as YYNGEE. The CDR3 bases are TGTGCCAGCAGCGCCGGACAGGGGGCGGGTGAAAAACTGTTTTTT. Amino acid sequence: CASSAGQGAGEKLFF.

V usage is TRBV30 and J usage is TRBJ1-3; D remains ambiguous. The V gene's germline CDR1 is GTSNPN and CDR2 SVGIG (reference sequence). V lost 0 bases, J lost 0 bases, and 9 bases lay in between. CDR3 size: 15 residues. CDR3 loop: CAWSVTGSSGNTIYF. The CDR3 bases are TGTGCCTGGAGTGTAACGGGATCCTCTGGAAACACCATATATTTT.

The V and J genes are TRBV5-1 and TRBJ2-7; 9 nucleotides line up with TRBD2. Trimming took 4 bases from V and 3 from J; bases not matched to a gene: 8. The germline gives CDR1 SGHRS, CDR2 YFSETQ. The CDR3 totals 15 residues. For the CDR3, the DNA is TGCGCCAGCAGCGTAGGACTAGCGATAAACTACGAGCAGTACTTC. Residues: CASSVGLAINYEQYF.

The chain couples TRBV4-2 to TRBJ2-1, with 14 bases identical to TRBD2. Germline loops: CDR1 LGHNA, CDR2 YNFKEQ. This CDR3 is 18 amino acids long. J was trimmed by 6 bases and V by 4 bases; bases with no gene match: 11. CDR3 sequence (DNA): TGTGCCAGCAGCCGGAACGGACTAGCGGGAGGCCCGAGCAATGAGCAGTTCTTC. It yields the protein CASSRNGLAGGPSNEQFF.

The gene calls are TRBV6-5 and TRBJ2-3; D is uncertain. The CDR3 has 13 residues. From germline, CDR1 is MNHEY and CDR2 SVGAGI. The germline V and J ends were trimmed by 2 bases and 2 bases, with 5 bases remaining between them. The CDR3 DNA is TGTGCCAGCAGTTACGTCCACACAGATACGCAGTATTTT. Translation gives CASSYVHTDTQYF.

The CDR3 sequence is CASTLALSSYNEQFF. CDR3 coding DNA: TGTGCCAGCACCTTAGCGCTTAGCTCCTACAATGAGCAGTTCTTC. The V and J genes are TRBV6-1 and TRBJ2-1; a possible D gene is TRBD2 (5 bases). V dropped 7 bases and J dropped 0 bases, with 13 bases sitting between them. The CDR3 runs to 15 residues. Germline V gene sequence: CDR1 MNHNS, CDR2 SASEGT.

The chain combines TRBV4-2 with TRBJ2-2, with TRBD2 matching over 8 bases. CDR3 length: 15 amino acids. The V gene end was trimmed by 0 bases and the J gene end by 5 bases; junction bases not matched to a gene: 2. The germline gives CDR1 LGHNA, CDR2 YNFKEQ. The CDR3 DNA reads as TGTGCCAGCAGCCAAGACGGGAGGGCAACCGGGGAGCTGTTTTTT. This translates into CASSQDGRATGELFF.

This chain connects TRBV29-1 to TRBJ1-1; D ambiguous. CDR1 is SQVTM and CDR2 is ANQGSEA in the germline V gene. The V gene lost 5 bases and the J gene lost 1 base, with 8 bases spanning the gap. The CDR3 has 12 residues. This CDR3 reads CSVLNWNTEAFF. For the CDR3, the DNA is TGCAGCGTTCTCAACTGGAACACTGAAGCTTTCTTT.

This chain uses TRBV14 with TRBJ1-2, with 8 bases matching TRBD1. This CDR3 is built from 14 residues. Germline CDR1 is SGHDN and CDR2 is FVKESK. V was clipped by 4 bases and J by 4 bases; unmatched bases: 5. DNA of the CDR3: TGTGCCAGCAGCCCGGACAGGGACATCTATGGCTACACCTTC. Protein product: CASSPDRDIYGYTF. Variable domain in full (rest from reference TRBV14 and TRBJ1-2): EAGVTQFPSHSVIEKGQTVTLRCDPISGHDNLYWYRRVMGKEIKFLLHFVKESKQDESGMPNNRFLAERTGGTYSTLKVQPAELEDSGVYFCASSPDRDIYGYTFGSGTRLTVV.

The V gene is TRBV9, the J gene TRBJ2-2, with 10 bases lining up with TRBD2. J lost 6 bases, V lost 4 bases, and 9 bases had no gene match. The CDR3 is 16 amino acids. Germline V gene lookup returns CDR1 SGDLS and CDR2 YYNGEE. CDR3 nucleotides: TGTGCCAGCAGCCCCCAGGGACTAGCGTTTTCCGGGGAGCTGTTTTTT. It encodes CASSPQGLAFSGELFF.

The J gene is TRBJ2-5, the V gene TRBV7-9; 14 bases match TRBD2. The V gene's germline CDR1 is SEHNR and CDR2 FQNEAQ (reference sequence). CDR3 length: 15 amino acids. With 5 bases clipped from V and 5 bases from J, the junction kept 4 bases outside the gene matches. CDR3 DNA sequence: TGTGCCAGCAGCCAGGGACTAGCGGGAGTGGAGACCCAGTACTTC. Protein: CASSQGLAGVETQYF.

The chain carries TRBV4-3 and TRBJ2-1, with 9 bases fitting TRBD2. The ends lost 6 bases at V and 7 bases at J; junction bases unmatched: 4. Germline V gene sequence: CDR1 LGHNA, CDR2 YSLEER. This CDR3 contains 13 residues. The CDR3 region is CASRTLAGNEQFF. The CDR3 bases are TGCGCCAGCAGGACGCTAGCGGGGAATGAGCAGTTCTTC.

The CDR3 sequence is CASSGRQGGTYEQYF. CDR3 nucleotide sequence: TGTGCCAGCAGCGGCCGACAGGGGGGTACCTACGAGCAGTACTTC. The chain combines TRBV7-9 with TRBJ2-7, with 9 positions matching TRBD1. Germline values: CDR1 SEHNR, CDR2 FQNEAQ (reference sequence). The CDR3 has 15 residues. V lost 5 bases to trimming and J lost 2 bases; unmatched junction nucleotides: 7.

The J gene is TRBJ2-6, the V gene TRBV19; D is unclear. V was shortened by 3 bases and J by 0 bases, with 9 bases between the two germline ends. This CDR3 contains 16 residues. CDR1 is LNHDA and CDR2 is SQIVND in the germline V gene (reference sequence). CDR3 sequence (DNA): TGTGCCAGTAGTATTTCGAGCACCTCTGGGGCCAACGTCCTGACTTTC. This translates into CASSISSTSGANVLTF. The full variable domain, completed using reference TRBV19 and TRBJ2-6, is DGGITQSPKYLFRKEGQNVTLSCEQNLNHDAMYWYRQDPGQGLRLIYYSQIVNDFQKGDIAEGYSVSREKKESFPLTVTSAQKNPTAFYLCASSISSTSGANVLTFGAGSRLTVL.

The rearrangement joins TRBV4-3 to TRBJ1-2; 8 nucleotides agree with TRBD1. The V segment lost 6 bases and the J segment 4 bases; nucleotides outside the gene matches: 10. CDR3 length: 15 residues. CDR1 and CDR2 (germline): LGHNA, YSLEER. The CDR3 reads CASRRGSGGGYGYTF. The CDR3 nucleotides read TGCGCCAGCAGAAGAGGGTCAGGGGGCGGCTATGGCTACACCTTC.

The chain recombines TRBV5-4 with TRBJ2-5; D not resolved. Germline V lookup: CDR1 SGHNT, CDR2 YYREEE (reference sequence). Trimming stripped 1 base from V and 4 bases from J, with 8 bases between. CDR3 length: 13 amino acids. The CDR3 here is CASSLRVGETQYF. The CDR3 nucleotides read TGTGCCAGCAGCTTGCGGGTTGGAGAGACCCAGTACTTC.

The rearrangement links TRBV27 to TRBJ2-7; the match to TRBD1 covers 8 bases. The V gene end was trimmed by 4 bases and the J gene end by 1 base; junction bases not matched to a gene: 6. Germline CDR1 and CDR2: MNHEY and SMNVEV (reference sequence). This CDR3 is 15 amino acids long. The CDR3: CASSWRTGPSYEQYF. The CDR3 DNA is TGTGCCAGCAGTTGGAGGACAGGGCCTTCCTACGAGCAGTACTTC.

The rearrangement links TRBV4-3 to TRBJ2-7; D might be TRBD2 (6 bases). V lost 0 bases and J 0 bases, leaving 9 bases between the germline ends. This CDR3 comprises 15 residues. Germline V gene lookup returns CDR1 LGHNA and CDR2 YSLEER. CDR3 in amino acids: CASSQDRLGSYEQYF. The CDR3 DNA sequence: TGCGCCAGCAGCCAAGACCGACTAGGCTCCTACGAGCAGTACTTC.

The chain links TRBV2 to TRBJ2-2; 15 bases line up with TRBD2. CDR3 length: 17 residues. The germline V gene has CDR1 SNHLY and CDR2 FYNNEI. The trim removed 7 bases at V and 4 bases at J, leaving 7 bases unmatched. Here the CDR3 reads CASIGLAGGRGTGELFF. The DNA for the CDR3 is TGTGCCAGCATCGGACTAGCGGGAGGGCGGGGCACCGGGGAGCTGTTTTTT.

J is TRBJ1-1 and V is TRBV9; 10 positions agree with TRBD1. Unmatched junction bases numbered 1, after V lost 3 bases and J lost 5 bases. In germline, CDR1 is SGDLS, CDR2 YYNGEE. This CDR3 spans 13 amino acids. The DNA for the CDR3 is TGTGCCAGCAGCGCGGGACAGGGGACTGAAGCTTTCTTT. This codes for CASSAGQGTEAFF.

The CDR3 DNA reads TGTGCCAGCAGTCCGGGGGGGGGCAACACTGAAGCTTTCTTT. Amino acid sequence: CASSPGGGNTEAFF. The V gene is TRBV6-6, the J gene TRBJ1-1; D is possibly TRBD1 (6 bases). Germline loops: CDR1 MNHNY, CDR2 SVGAGI (reference sequence). Trimming removed 5 bases from V and 2 bases from J, with 12 bases in between. The length of the CDR3 is 14 residues.